This T cell receptor beta chain was sequenced in a study of T cells in Graves' hyperthyroidism and ophthalmopathy. Study-wide findings and caveats: Blood held most thyroid clonotypes expanded above 0.001 frequency.

Amplification targeted TCR beta CDR3 regions from RNA transcripts. With the HTBI primer set, the TCR CDR3 went through a first round of RT-PCR. MiXCR was run by TCRdb on the multiplex PCR reads, yielding one entry per CDR3 protein. This sample has fewer than 550,000 distinct CDR3 sequences, with 15% to 17% found just once. Note on this clonotype: Its antigen remains unknown.

V was trimmed by 4 bases and J by 8 bases, leaving 18 bases between them. From germline, CDR1 is SGHRS and CDR2 YFSETQ. The CDR3 length is 15 residues. Stable disease denoted Graves' hyperthyroidism without ophthalmopathy progression within 18 months. Hyperthyroidism, newly diagnosed and lasting under 2 months, affected patients aged 18 to 65. The TCR originated in a woman aged 18 to 35 with Graves' hyperthyroidism. This sequence joins TRBV5-1 and TRBJ1-4, with D tentatively TRBD1 (5 bases). The sample consisted of blood. This CDR3 reads CASSPRTRRTEKLFF. The CDR3 DNA reads as TGCGCCAGCAGCCCAAGGACACGGAGGACAGAAAAACTGTTTTTT.